The present TCR beta chain was sequenced within a study of molecular identifiers for immune sequencing clone quantification. Naive CD8 sequencing libraries were generated from about 19,000 to 1,100,000 sorted cells, with 10%, 30% or 50% RNA as input. Isolation of naive CD8 T cells was achieved by sorting on a CD8+CD4-CCR7+CD45RA+ phenotype. Broader study findings: Among effectors, clones above 20 RNA copies held over 97% of molecules; among naive cells, under 1%.

V was clipped by 1 base and J by 2 bases, with 9 bases between them. Germline CDR1 reads SEHNR; CDR2 reads FQNEAQ (reference sequence). This CDR3 spans 14 amino acids. TCRdb recomputed calls from the PCR reads with MiXCR, one row per CDR3 protein. The sample consists of approximately 670,000 distinct CDR3 sequences, nearly 20% of them appearing once. On this clonotype: Its antigen is undetermined.

Sequencing was performed on naive CD8+ T cells from blood, with Jurkat cell RNA spiked in. Subset of the sample: FACS-sorted CD8+CD4-CCR7+CD45RA+ naive T cells. This receptor was obtained from a human donor in good health. Some libraries in this study had Jurkat cell RNA spiked in. V usage is TRBV7-9 and J usage is TRBJ2-7; D gene unclear. CDR3 nucleotide sequence: TGTGCCAGCAGCTTAGAAACAGAGGCCTACGAGCAGTACTTC. This gives the protein CASSLETEAYEQYF.